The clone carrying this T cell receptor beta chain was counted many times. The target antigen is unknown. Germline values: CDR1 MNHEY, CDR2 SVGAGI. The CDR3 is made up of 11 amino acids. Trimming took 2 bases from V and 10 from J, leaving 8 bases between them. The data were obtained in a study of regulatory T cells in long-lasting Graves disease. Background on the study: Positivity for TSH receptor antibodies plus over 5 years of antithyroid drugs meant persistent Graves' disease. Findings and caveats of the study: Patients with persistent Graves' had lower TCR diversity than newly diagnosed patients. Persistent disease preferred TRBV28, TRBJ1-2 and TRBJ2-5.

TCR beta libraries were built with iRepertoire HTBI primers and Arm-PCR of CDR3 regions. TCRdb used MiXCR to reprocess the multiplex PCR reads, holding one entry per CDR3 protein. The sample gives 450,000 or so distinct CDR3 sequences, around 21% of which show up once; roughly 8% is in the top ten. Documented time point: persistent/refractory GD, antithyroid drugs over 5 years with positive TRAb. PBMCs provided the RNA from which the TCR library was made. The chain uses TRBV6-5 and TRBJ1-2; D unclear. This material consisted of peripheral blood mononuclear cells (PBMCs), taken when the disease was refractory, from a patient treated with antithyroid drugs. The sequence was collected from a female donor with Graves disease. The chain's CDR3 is CASSYLQDYTF. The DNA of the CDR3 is TGTGCCAGCAGTTACCTCCAGGACTACACCTTC.